What follows are 20 T cell receptor beta chains derived from one specimen sequenced in a study of shared clonotypes between healthy human individuals. Naive CD8 cells comprised CD45RO-negative, CCR7-positively selected cells, excluding terminally differentiated effector memory CD45RA+ cells. TCRdb's table, derived via immunoSEQ multiplex PCR, lists solely in-frame clones and lacks some. The sample has nearly 600,000 clones, 95% to 96% seen once. The sample was naive CD8+ T cells sorted from blood. The source of these receptors is a woman in her thirties in good health.

The chain has TRBV5-4 and TRBJ1-1; D is ambiguous. CDR1 SGHNT and CDR2 YYREEE come from the germline V gene (reference sequence). The V and J ends lost 2 bases and 1 base respectively, with 9 bases between them. The CDR3 runs 14 residues. The CDR3 here is CASSLTASNTEAFF. CDR3 sequence (DNA): TGTGCCAGCAGCTTAACTGCCTCGAACACTGAAGCTTTCTTT.

The V call is TRBV5-1, the J call TRBJ2-1, with D unclear. V was pared by 4 bases and J by 7 bases, with 18 bases between. This CDR3 comprises 15 residues. Germline CDR1 and CDR2: SGHRS and YFSETQ. The CDR3 DNA follows: TGCGCCAGCAGCCCCGGCGAAAGCACCCAGAATGAGCAGTTCTTC. Residues: CASSPGESTQNEQFF.

This chain connects TRBV28 to TRBJ2-1; TRBD1 aligns across 9 bases. This CDR3 is 14 amino acids long. The V segment lost 5 bases and the J segment 6 bases; nucleotides outside the gene matches: 5. The germline V gene has CDR1 MDHEN and CDR2 SYDVKM. CDR3 nucleotide sequence: TGTGCCAGCAGTGAACCGACAGGGGGCAATGAGCAGTTCTTC. It is translated as CASSEPTGGNEQFF.

The gene calls are TRBV5-4 and TRBJ2-1; 7 bases match TRBD2. Germline assignment: CDR1 SGHNT and CDR2 YYREEE (reference sequence). V trimming: 6 bases; J trimming: 12 bases; junction bases outside the gene matches: 15. The CDR3 extends over 14 amino acids. The DNA for the CDR3 is TGTGCCAGCACCTATGGGGTGGCGGGAGACGTGCAGTTCTTC. Protein sequence: CASTYGVAGDVQFF.

The chain has TRBV18 and TRBJ2-7, with a tentative D call TRBD1 (6 bases). The CDR3 is 14 residues long. CDR1 is KGHSH, CDR2 LQKENI, per germline. Trimming pared 2 bases from V and 2 bases from J, leaving 10 bases between. This CDR3 reads CASSPGGPAYEQYF. Written as DNA, the CDR3 is TGTGCCAGCTCACCAGGGGGCCCAGCCTACGAGCAGTACTTC.

This chain connects TRBV2 to TRBJ2-7; 9 positions match TRBD2. Germline CDR1 is SNHLY and CDR2 is FYNNEI. V gave up 3 bases and J gave up 0 bases; unmatched junction bases: 15. The CDR3 consists of 19 residues. The CDR3, as DNA: TGTGCCAGCAGTGACCCATTCGTGGCTAGCGGGAAGAGCTCCTACGAGCAGTACTTC. Translation gives CASSDPFVASGKSSYEQYF.

The chain joins TRBV30 to TRBJ2-7; D call uncertain. V was clipped by 0 bases and J by 3 bases, with 12 bases between them. CDR3 length: 14 residues. The V gene's germline CDR1 is GTSNPN and CDR2 SVGIG (reference sequence). The DNA of the CDR3 is TGTGCCTGGAGTGTAAAGGGCGTTGTCTACGAGCAGTACTTC. Translated: CAWSVKGVVYEQYF. Full variable domain (remainder filled in from reference TRBV30 and TRBJ2-7): SQTIHQWPATLVQPVGSPLSLECTVEGTSNPNLYWYRQAAGRGLQLLFYSVGIGQISSEVPQNLSASRPQDRQFILSSKKLLLSDSGFYLCAWSVKGVVYEQYFGPGTRLTVT.

This chain joins TRBV11-2 and TRBJ2-7; TRBD2 might be the D (6 bases). CDR3 length: 14 residues. CDR1 SGHAT and CDR2 FQNNGV come from the germline V gene. Trimming shortened V by 1 base and J by 1 base, and 8 bases separated the two germline ends. The CDR3 loop is CASSLVEGSYEQYF. In DNA form, the CDR3 reads TGTGCCAGCAGCTTAGTGGAGGGGTCCTACGAGCAGTACTTC.

The chain recombines TRBV7-2 with TRBJ2-1; no clear D. The CDR3 is 16 residues long. Deletions cut 6 bases from V and 8 bases from J, with 23 bases between. The germline V gene encodes CDR1 SGHTA and CDR2 FQGNSA. The CDR3 bases are TGTGCCAGCAGTTCCTATTTTGGCCTAGAACTACATGAGCAGTTCTTC. Translated: CASSSYFGLELHEQFF. Complete variable domain (other parts from reference TRBV7-2 and TRBJ2-1): GAGVSQSPSNKVTEKGKDVELRCDPISGHTALYWYRQSLGQGLEFLIYFQGNSAPDKSGLPSDRFSAERTGGSVSTLTIQRTQQEDSAVYLCASSSYFGLELHEQFFGPGTRLTVL.

The chain combines TRBV5-1 with TRBJ1-1; no firm D call. Deletions cut 4 bases from V and 2 bases from J, with 6 bases between. The CDR3 is made up of 12 amino acids. Looked up from germline, CDR1 is SGHRS and CDR2 is YFSETQ. In DNA form, the CDR3 reads TGCGCCAGCAGCATTCCAAACACTGAAGCTTTCTTT. Protein product: CASSIPNTEAFF.

The chain joins TRBV29-1 to TRBJ1-1; a possible D gene is TRBD1 (5 bases). The CDR3 runs to 13 residues. V lost 7 bases, J lost 5 bases, and 17 bases lay in between. Germline V gives CDR1 SQVTM, CDR2 ANQGSEA. The DNA of the CDR3 is TGCAGCGCATCAGGGACGGTCGGGACTGAAGCTTTCTTT. It codes for CSASGTVGTEAFF.

The gene calls are TRBV13 and TRBJ2-3, with TRBD2 matching 10 bases. Germline values: CDR1 PRHDT, CDR2 FYEKMQ (reference sequence). The CDR3 is 17 amino acids. V lost 5 bases, J lost 0 bases, and 8 bases stayed unmatched. The CDR3 here is CASSAGLADSSTDTQYF. In DNA form, the CDR3 reads TGTGCCAGCAGCGCCGGACTAGCGGACTCTAGCACAGATACGCAGTATTTT. The variable domain in full, completed from reference TRBV13 and TRBJ2-3, reads AAGVIQSPRHLIKEKRETATLKCYPIPRHDTVYWYQQGPGQDPQFLISFYEKMQSDKGSIPDRFSAQQFSDYHSELNMSSLELGDSALYFCASSAGLADSSTDTQYFGPGTRLTVL.

The chain recombines TRBV9 with TRBJ2-1, with D perhaps TRBD2 (6 bases). This CDR3 comprises 15 residues. V gave up 0 bases and J gave up 5 bases, with 12 bases separating them. Germline-derived CDR1 and CDR2 are SGDLS and YYNGEE. The DNA for the CDR3 is TGTGCCAGCAGCGTAGACGGGGAGGAACACAATGAGCAGTTCTTC. Its translation: CASSVDGEEHNEQFF.

The J gene is TRBJ2-1, the V gene TRBV2, with 7 bases aligning to TRBD1. The CDR3 consists of 13 residues. The ends lost 9 bases at V and 8 bases at J; junction bases unmatched: 10. Germline values: CDR1 SNHLY, CDR2 FYNNEI. CDR3 protein: CASRGGPLHEQFF. The CDR3 DNA reads as TGTGCCAGTCGAGGGGGCCCCTTGCATGAGCAGTTCTTC. The complete variable domain, with remaining parts taken from reference TRBV2 and TRBJ2-1, reads EPEVTQTPSHQVTQMGQEVILRCVPISNHLYFYWYRQILGQKVEFLVSFYNNEISEKSEIFDDQFSVERPDGSNFTLKIRSTKLEDSAMYFCASRGGPLHEQFFGPGTRLTVL.

V usage is TRBV4-1 and J usage is TRBJ2-7; 8 bases fit TRBD2. Germline V CDR1 and CDR2: MGHRA, YSYEKL. The CDR3 consists of 17 residues. V dropped 1 base and J dropped 6; count of bases not matched to a gene: 14. Here the CDR3 reads CASSQGTGRGDHLEQYF. The CDR3 region has the DNA TGCGCCAGCAGCCAAGGGACCGGGAGGGGGGATCATCTCGAGCAGTACTTC.

The J gene is TRBJ1-2, the V gene TRBV29-1; no clear D gene. Germline V lookup: CDR1 SQVTM, CDR2 ANQGSEA. Trimming shortened V by 0 bases and J by 5 bases, and 13 bases separated the two germline ends. This CDR3 is built from 14 residues. The CDR3 nucleotides read TGCAGCGTTGAAGATCGTGGCGGATTATATGGCTACACCTTC. As protein: CSVEDRGGLYGYTF.

The chain carries TRBV10-1 and TRBJ2-1; TRBD2 agrees at 9 bases. V dropped 1 base and J dropped 7; count of bases not matched to a gene: 5. The CDR3 has 15 amino acids. Germline CDR1 is WNHNN and CDR2 is SYGVQD (reference sequence). The CDR3 reads CASSELREGQNEQFF. The CDR3 coding sequence is TGCGCCAGCAGTGAGTTGCGGGAGGGCCAAAATGAGCAGTTCTTC.

The rearrangement uses TRBV28 and TRBJ2-5; 7 bases match TRBD1. The end of the DNA fits TRBJ2-7 better, so the J call may be wrong. Per the germline V gene, CDR1 is MDHEN and CDR2 is SYDVKM. CDR3 length equals 15 residues. The CDR3 loop reads CASSLLRGSSYEQYF. The CDR3 nucleotides are TGTGCCAGCAGTCTTCTCAGGGGGAGCTCCTACGAGCAGTACTTC.

A remark on this clone: Other DNA sequences within the sample encode an identical CDR3. This chain joins TRBV7-8 and TRBJ1-5; D uncertain. V lost 1 base and J lost 2, with 6 bases in between. The length of the CDR3 is 14 residues. Germline values: CDR1 SGHVS, CDR2 FQNEAQ. As DNA, the CDR3 is TGTGCCAGCAGCTTAGGACACGGCAATCAGCCCCAGCATTTT. It codes for CASSLGHGNQPQHF.

This clone was counted once. The chain recombines TRBV7-9 with TRBJ2-7; D might be TRBD2 (6 bases). This CDR3 is 15 amino acids long. Trimming took off 5 bases at V and 0 bases at J, with 14 bases between the two ends. Looked up from germline, CDR1 is SEHNR and CDR2 is FQNEAQ (reference sequence). The CDR3 DNA reads TGTGCCAGCAGCGTATGGGGGGTTCCCTCCTACGAGCAGTACTTC. Its translation: CASSVWGVPSYEQYF.